This T cell receptor beta chain was observed in a study of T cell repertoires in cytomegalovirus infection. General study results and limits: HLA-C-restricted CMV-specific TCR beta clonotypes were dominant in the ex vivo response. CMV carriers with the relevant HLA were identified by cumulative public TCR beta family frequency.

This clonotype has a handful of counts. The antigen is not known. TCRdb analysed the reads with MiXCR anew, one entry per CDR3 protein. In the table there are roughly 180,000 distinct CDR3 sequences, about a sixth of which are singletons. The receptor was isolated from a human donor in good health (CMV status not recorded). Some clones in this sample may be carry-over from other donors' samples. What was sequenced was CD8+ T cells from PBMCs.

This chain's CDR3 is CASSNTRDYEQYF. CDR3 sequence (DNA): TGTGCCAGCAGTAACACACGAGACTACGAGCAGTACTTC. The chain recombines TRBV6-8 with TRBJ2-7, with D uncertain. Germline V gene lookup returns CDR1 MNHGY and CDR2 SAAAGT. The CDR3 consists of 13 residues. V was shortened by 5 bases and J by 3 bases, with 11 bases between the two germline ends.